Listed here is a single TCR beta chain. Its antigen is currently not known. No base-level quality is on record; no much larger clone is a single base apart. The data belong to a study of vaccination effects on CD4 cells after COVID-19 (dated by TCRdb to between 2021 and 2023). Concerning the study at large: Across the study, the median time from the second dose to post-vaccine sampling was 72 days (range 14 to 241). SARS-CoV-2 spike-specific CD4+ TCR repertoires from before and after mRNA vaccination were compared in COVID-19 convalescent patients and in infection-naive vaccine recipients. The full study included around nine COVID-19 convalescent patients and a handful of SARS-CoV-2-naive healthy vaccine recipients. The Oncomine TCR Beta short-read assay on an Illumina iSeq 100 was used to sequence cultures from other donors in the study. The paper's findings and limits, for the study overall: The study was limited by a small number of convalescent patients and lacked early post-infection timepoints. In healthy vaccine recipients, vaccine-induced clones were almost all SARS-CoV-2 mono-reactive, with only 1 of 255 cross-reactive with common cold coronaviruses. Marked clonal contraction was observed in both infection-induced and vaccine-induced clones at late post-vaccination timepoints, consistent with waning T cell responses.

In the ViraFEST assay, PBMC were stimulated with viral peptide pools, and antigen-specific CD4+ T cell clonotypes were then identified by expansion using TCR sequencing. After 10 to 11 days of culture, CD4+ T cells were isolated with the EasySep CD4+ T cell isolation kit. Each participant got two doses of an mRNA SARS-CoV-2 vaccine, either BNT162b2 or mRNA-1273. Healthy vaccine recipients had no prior SARS-CoV-2 infection, confirmed by negative nucleocapsid antibodies before and after vaccination. Approximately 2 million PBMC per well were cultured with 9 to 10 ug/ml peptides in IMDM containing around 5.3% human AB serum, about 9.6 IU/ml IL-2 and gentamicin. Half of the culture medium was replaced with fresh IL-2-containing medium on days 3 and 7. Unless noted otherwise, every peptide stimulation condition was cultured in triplicate wells. PBMC were separated from whole blood using Ficoll-Paque Plus gradient centrifugation and were then either cryopreserved at -140C or used fresh. Overlapping peptide pools spanned the spike proteins of SARS-CoV-2 and the common cold coronaviruses HCoV-NL63, HCoV-OC43 and HCoV-229E. Genomic DNA was extracted from cultured CD4+ T cells with the QIAamp micro DNA kit.

Via the germline V gene, CDR1 is MNHEY and CDR2 SVGAGI. A distance of 16 bases separates the germline ends of V and J, which lose 3 bases and 10 bases respectively. Its CDR3 holds 15 amino acids, cysteine through phenylalanine. Only the CDR3 portion is preserved as DNA: 45 bases, with reading frame beginning at the first base. The library came from the immunoSEQ multiplex PCR assay. DNA from the cultured, isolated CD4+ T cells was subjected to TCR beta CDR3 sequencing. From the authors' description of their analysis: Non-productive TCR sequences were removed and reads were trimmed to the CDR3 region, keeping CDR3s of at least 7 amino acids. The MANAFEST web app was used to identify antigen-specific clonotypes by comparing expansion in peptide wells with expansion in reference cultures. Positive clones required FDR<0.05 expansion versus reference and all other wells, odds ratio above 5, and frequency above 0.1% in two replicate wells. Cross-reactive clonotypes were defined as significantly expanded in SARS-CoV-2 spike wells and in at least one common cold coronavirus spike condition. CDR3 similarity was assessed by Levenshtein distance using the stringdist R package, and unrooted trees were constructed with ape in R 3.6.1. Held by TCRdb, this immuneACCESS table contains in-frame sequences only and omits some clones. Under half of the omission traces to an unresolved V gene where checked; the cause of the rest is unknown. V, J and clone size reflect that table, while D and trimming were determined from the DNA. Counted in this sample were almost 30,000 clones; 74% of them appeared once. Roughly a sixth of the sample is taken by the ten largest.

This chain is built from TRBV6-5 and TRBJ1-6; TRBD1 is a weak D gene call, 6 bases matching. The receptor's source is a human donor who received a COVID-19 vaccine. This specimen was CD4+ T cells from PBMCs cultured with HCoV-OC43 spike peptides, taken after COVID-19 vaccination. Per the publication, the cell subset or site label means: HCoV-OC43 spike overlapping peptide pool stimulation. The CDR3 protein is CASSYSRTEGSPLHF. The nucleotides read TGTGCCAGCAGTTATAGCAGGACAGAAGGGTCACCCCTCCACTTT.